Given below is one T cell receptor beta chain in context. Its specificity is unknown. TCRdb ran MiXCR on the 5' RACE reads and lists one entry per CDR3 protein. Of 620,000 or so distinct CDR3 sequences in the sample, 9% to 15% were seen once. These data originate in a study of T cells after yellow fever vaccination. Study in general: Any fraction with a low cell number was prepared using SMART-Seq v4 Ultra Low Input.

Broader study findings: Contaminating bulk clonotypes could be abundant in FACS-sorted repertoires.

Specimen: PBMCs, collected on the day of the yellow fever booster vaccination. This clonotype was obtained from a man younger than 45 who received the YFV17D yellow fever vaccine.

For the CDR3, the DNA is TGTGCCAGCAGCCAGGACAGGGGCTTCTCTGGGGCCAACGTCCTGACTTTC. Protein product: CASSQDRGFSGANVLTF. The V and J genes are TRBV3-1 and TRBJ2-6; 9 bases map to TRBD1. J gave up 0 bases and V 3 bases, and 3 bases lay outside the gene matches. In germline, CDR1 is LGHDT, CDR2 YNNKEL (reference sequence). The CDR3 is 17 residues long.